This T cell receptor (beta chain) derives from a study of T cell changes during pregnancy in multiple sclerosis. With respect to this clone: The same CDR3 arises from other DNA sequences in this sample as well.

Sequencing was performed with immunoSEQ multiplex PCR; in TCRdb, only in-frame clones are kept and a portion is missing. Among some 51,000 clones listed, around 94% were seen once. V lost 3 bases to trimming and J lost 4 bases, with 8 bases between them. Germline CDR1 is SGHTA and CDR2 is FQGTGA. This CDR3 has 13 residues. The clonotype originates from a female donor with multiple sclerosis, enrolled in a pregnancy study. The chain combines TRBV7-3 with TRBJ2-3; tentative D call: TRBD2 (6 bases). Here the sequenced sample was CD4+ T cells from peripheral blood mononuclear cells, taken in the second trimester of pregnancy. This chain's CDR3 is CASSLGGADTQYF. The CDR3, as DNA: TGTGCCAGCAGCTTGGGGGGAGCAGATACGCAGTATTTT.